The 17 T cell receptor beta chains below all came from one sample that was sequenced in a study of blood T cell repertoires in COVID-19 (dated by TCRdb to 2020 to 2022). The library was prepared using the immunoSEQ multiplex PCR assay. Not all clones reach the TCRdb copy of this immuneACCESS table, which keeps in-frame sequences only. Checked studies attribute under half of the gap to unresolved V genes and leave the rest unexplained. This sample holds about 180,000 clones; roughly 85% were observed only once. The ten largest clones represent roughly 9.7% of the sample. Sequencing used peripheral blood. Receptors originate from a human donor with active or convalescent COVID-19. The donor label of this sample is uncertain.

V usage is TRBV6-6 and J usage is TRBJ1-1; D gene unclear. The length of the CDR3 is 14 residues. CDR1 MNHNY and CDR2 SVGAGI come from the germline V gene (reference sequence). V dropped 6 bases and J dropped 4 bases, with 15 bases sitting between them. CDR3 DNA: TGTGCCAGCAGAGCCGCGGGAGGTAGCACTGAAGCTTTCTTT. It translates to CASRAAGGSTEAFF.

The chain has TRBV19 and TRBJ2-3; TRBD2 aligns across 8 bases. J gave up 6 bases and V 8 bases, and 10 bases lay outside the gene matches. Germline V gene lookup returns CDR1 LNHDA and CDR2 SQIVND (reference sequence). The CDR3 length is 14 residues. CDR3 in DNA: TGTGCCAGTTGCCCTAGCGGGTCCGGGGATACGCAGTATTTT. Translation gives CASCPSGSGDTQYF. Filled out from reference TRBV19 and TRBJ2-3, the complete variable domain reads DGGITQSPKYLFRKEGQNVTLSCEQNLNHDAMYWYRQDPGQGLRLIYYSQIVNDFQKGDIAEGYSVSREKKESFPLTVTSAQKNPTAFYLCASCPSGSGDTQYFGPGTRLTVL.

The chain links TRBV30 to TRBJ2-7; TRBD1 aligns across 7 bases. V trimming: 0 bases; J trimming: 2 bases; junction bases outside the gene matches: 4. This CDR3 contains 14 residues. The germline gives CDR1 GTSNPN, CDR2 SVGIG (reference sequence). The DNA for the CDR3 is TGTGCCTGGAGTGTATGGACAGGACCCTACGAGCAGTACTTC. Residues: CAWSVWTGPYEQYF.

This chain links TRBV6-5 with TRBJ2-3; 8 nucleotides line up with TRBD2. The CDR3 runs to 16 residues. V trimming: 0 bases; J trimming: 2 bases; junction bases outside the gene matches: 4. CDR1 and CDR2 from the germline V gene are MNHEY and SVGAGI. As DNA, the CDR3 is TGTGCCAGCAGTTACTCGAGGCGGGGGGACACAGATACGCAGTATTTT. It translates to CASSYSRRGDTDTQYF.

This clone showed up just a few times. The rearrangement uses TRBV14 and TRBJ2-3; D might be TRBD2 (6 bases). The V end was cut by 4 bases, the J end by 1 base, with 9 bases between. Germline V gene sequence: CDR1 SGHDN, CDR2 FVKESK. The CDR3 is 14 amino acids. The CDR3 region has the DNA TGTGCCAGCAGCCCGGGACTTGGCACAGATACGCAGTATTTT. This sequence encodes CASSPGLGTDTQYF.

The chain carries TRBV6-2 or TRBV6-3 and TRBJ1-2, with D tentatively TRBD1 (5 bases). V lost 6 bases and J lost 2, with 10 bases in between. CDR1 and CDR2 (germline): MNHEY, SVGEGT. The CDR3 consists of 13 residues. The CDR3 DNA reads as TGTGCCAGCAGCCCCTCAGGGAACTATGGCTACACCTTC. Translation: CASSPSGNYGYTF.

The chain joins TRBV9 to TRBJ2-6; possible D gene TRBD2, 6 bases. CDR1 and CDR2 from the germline V gene are SGDLS and YYNGEE. The germline V and J ends were trimmed by 3 bases and 4 bases, with 11 bases remaining between them. This CDR3 has 15 residues. CDR3 protein: CASSDPGAGANVLTF. In nucleotides, the CDR3 is TGTGCCAGCAGCGATCCGGGAGCCGGGGCCAACGTCCTGACTTTC.

This chain connects TRBV27 to TRBJ1-4, with a weak D call TRBD1 (5 bases). The length of the CDR3 is 13 residues. Per germline, CDR1 MNHEY and CDR2 SMNVEV (reference sequence). The V end was cut by 7 bases, the J end by 4 bases, with 10 bases between. The CDR3 reads CASMEGLNEKLFF. The CDR3 DNA follows: TGTGCCAGCATGGAGGGACTTAATGAAAAACTGTTTTTT. The full variable domain, its missing parts supplied by reference TRBV27 and TRBJ1-4, is EAQVTQNPRYLITVTGKKLTVTCSQNMNHEYMSWYRQDPGLGLRQIYYSMNVEVTDKGDVPEGYKVSRKEKRNFPLILESPSPNQTSLYFCASMEGLNEKLFFGSGTQLSVL.

The chain combines TRBV11-3 with TRBJ2-2; 10 nucleotides match TRBD2. The ends lost 6 bases at V and 6 bases at J; junction bases unmatched: 7. CDR1 is SGHNT, CDR2 YENEEA, per germline. The CDR3 runs to 15 residues. The CDR3 region is CASRELAGGPGELFF. The CDR3 DNA sequence: TGTGCCAGCAGAGAATTAGCGGGGGGACCCGGGGAGCTGTTTTTT. The complete variable domain, with remaining parts taken from reference TRBV11-3 and TRBJ2-2, reads EAGVVQSPRYKIIEKKQPVAFWCNPISGHNTLYWYLQNLGQGPELLIRYENEEAVDDSQLPKDRFSAERLKGVDSTLKIQPAELGDSAVYLCASRELAGGPGELFFGEGSRLTVL.

V gene TRBV12-3 or TRBV12-4 combines with J gene TRBJ2-7; 7 nucleotides align to TRBD2. The V gene end was trimmed by 0 bases and the J gene end by 7 bases; junction bases not matched to a gene: 0. This CDR3 has 12 residues. CDR3 coding DNA: TGTGCCAGCAGTTTAGCGGGGGGGGAGCAGTACTTC. Its translation: CASSLAGGEQYF.

The rearrangement links TRBV5-1 to TRBJ2-3, with 13 bases aligning to TRBD2. Germline CDR1 is SGHRS and CDR2 is YFSETQ. The CDR3 is 23 residues long. Losses at the gene ends were 1 base for V and 4 bases for J; bases not matched to a gene: 24. The DNA for the CDR3 is TGCGCCAGCAGCTTGATGGGGGGAGAAAGGACTAGCGGGAGCAACTCCGTACCAGATACGCAGTATTTT. Amino acids: CASSLMGGERTSGSNSVPDTQYF.

This chain joins TRBV9 and TRBJ2-4; D perhaps matches TRBD2 (6 bases). The CDR3 is 14 amino acids. V lost 3 bases to trimming and J lost 11 bases, with 18 bases between them. Germline V gene sequence: CDR1 SGDLS, CDR2 YYNGEE. The chain's CDR3 is CASSAGGDWGLQYF. CDR3 DNA: TGTGCCAGCAGCGCGGGCGGGGATTGGGGACTTCAGTACTTC.

The chain links TRBV13 to TRBJ2-5; tentative D call: TRBD1 (5 bases). The germline V and J ends were trimmed by 5 bases and 0 bases, with 10 bases remaining between them. The CDR3 is made up of 14 amino acids. Germline V gene sequence: CDR1 PRHDT, CDR2 FYEKMQ (reference sequence). The DNA of the CDR3 is TGTGCCAGCAGCCCCCGACAGAACCAAGAGACCCAGTACTTC. Amino acids: CASSPRQNQETQYF.

Regarding this clone: A read error may produce the germline difference seen at one junction end. The chain couples TRBV18 to TRBJ2-7; the D gene is possibly TRBD1 (5 bases). The CDR3 contains 13 residues. Per germline, CDR1 KGHSH and CDR2 LQKENI. CDR3 sequence: CASSQEQAYEQYF. As DNA, the CDR3 is TGTGCCAGCTCACAAGAACAGGCCTATGAGCAGTACTTC.

There are a few counts of this clone. The chain uses TRBV4-1 and TRBJ2-2; D is unresolved. V shed 1 base and J shed 4 bases, with 13 bases lying between them. In germline, CDR1 is MGHRA, CDR2 YSYEKL. This CDR3 has 16 residues. The CDR3 loop reads CASSQVELVATGELFF. For the CDR3, the DNA is TGCGCCAGCAGCCAAGTTGAGCTAGTGGCCACCGGGGAGCTGTTTTTT.

The chain uses TRBV11-2 and TRBJ1-2; D is undetermined. The CDR3 is 13 residues long. CDR1 is SGHAT and CDR2 is FQNNGV in the germline V gene. The V gene lost 2 bases and the J gene lost 6 bases, with 10 bases spanning the gap. CDR3 loop: CASSLIPTDGYTF. CDR3 nucleotide sequence: TGTGCCAGCAGCTTAATTCCTACGGATGGCTACACCTTC.

V is TRBV4-1 and J is TRBJ2-7; TRBD2 matches at 11 bases. The J segment lost 2 bases and the V segment lost 4 bases, leaving 4 bases of the junction unmatched. Germline V CDR1 and CDR2: MGHRA, YSYEKL. The CDR3 loop spans 15 amino acids. The CDR3 loop is CASSPTSGSTYEQYF. Written as DNA, the CDR3 is TGCGCCAGCAGCCCCACTAGCGGGAGTACCTACGAGCAGTACTTC.